The present T cell receptor (beta chain) was sequenced within a study of control samples from healthy donors and cancer patients. Sequenced by immunoSEQ multiplex PCR; TCRdb stores in-frame clones only, minus some. This table has approximately 100,000 clones, roughly 84% appearing once. The CDR3 runs 16 residues. Trimming took 5 bases from V and 3 from J; bases not matched to a gene: 13. CDR1 is LNHDA, CDR2 SQIVND, per germline (reference sequence). The chain employs TRBV19 and TRBJ2-7, with TRBD1 identical over 7 bases. Sequencing was performed on blood. The source of this sequence is a middle-aged woman in good health. CDR3 in amino acids: CASSRRLTGDHYEQYF. CDR3 DNA: TGTGCCAGTAGTCGCCGCCTAACAGGGGACCACTACGAGCAGTACTTC.